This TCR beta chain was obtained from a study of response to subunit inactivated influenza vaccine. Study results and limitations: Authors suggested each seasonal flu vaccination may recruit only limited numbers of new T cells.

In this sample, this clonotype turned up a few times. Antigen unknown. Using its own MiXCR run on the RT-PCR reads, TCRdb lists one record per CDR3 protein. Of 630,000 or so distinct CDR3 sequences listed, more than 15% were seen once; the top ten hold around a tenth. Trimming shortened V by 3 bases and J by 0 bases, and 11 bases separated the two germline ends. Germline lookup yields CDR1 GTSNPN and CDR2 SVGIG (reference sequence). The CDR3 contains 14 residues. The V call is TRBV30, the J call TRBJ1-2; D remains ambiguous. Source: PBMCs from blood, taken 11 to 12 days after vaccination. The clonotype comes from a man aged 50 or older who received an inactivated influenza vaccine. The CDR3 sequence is CAWRPRLANYGYTF. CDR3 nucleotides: TGTGCCTGGAGACCCCGCTTAGCTAACTATGGCTACACCTTC.